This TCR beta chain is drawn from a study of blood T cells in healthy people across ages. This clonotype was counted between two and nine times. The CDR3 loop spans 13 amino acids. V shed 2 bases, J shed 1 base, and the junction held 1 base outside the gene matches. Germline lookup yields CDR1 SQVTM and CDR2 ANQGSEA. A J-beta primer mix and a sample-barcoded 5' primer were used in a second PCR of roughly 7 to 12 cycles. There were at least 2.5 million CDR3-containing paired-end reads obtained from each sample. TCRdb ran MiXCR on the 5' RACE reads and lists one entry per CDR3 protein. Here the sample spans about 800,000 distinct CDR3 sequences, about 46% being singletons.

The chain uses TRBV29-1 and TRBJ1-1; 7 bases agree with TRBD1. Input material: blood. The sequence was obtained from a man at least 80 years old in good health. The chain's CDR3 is CSVERDRNTEAFF. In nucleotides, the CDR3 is TGCAGCGTTGAAAGGGACAGGAACACTGAAGCTTTCTTT.